The present entry profiles one TCR beta chain with its context. Its antigen remains unidentified. This entry comes from a study of T cell repertoires in cytomegalovirus infection. Study context: In the study, CMV epitopes included recently identified HLA-C-restricted and well-studied HLA-B-restricted ones.

TCRdb used MiXCR to reprocess the reads, holding one entry per CDR3 protein. The sample lists around 500,000 distinct CDR3 sequences, 40% to 50% occurring once. This TCR came from a human donor in good health (CMV status not recorded). Some clones in this sample may be carry-over from other donors' samples. Sequenced here: cultured PBMCs, sampled from culture after CMV antigen stimulation.

DNA for the CDR3: TGTGCCAGCAGTCCCTCGACCCCTACTTTGCGTAGCTCCTACAATGAGCAGTTCTTC. Its protein is CASSPSTPTLRSSYNEQFF. The V call is TRBV12-3 or TRBV12-4, the J call TRBJ2-1; unclear D gene. The V end was cut by 5 bases, the J end by 0 bases, with 23 bases between. The CDR3 is 19 amino acids.